The clone carrying this T cell receptor beta chain was detected only a few times. No antigen is known for it. J gave up 6 bases and V 3 bases, and 6 bases lay outside the gene matches. The CDR3 totals 15 residues. These data come from a study of post-analysis software for immune sequencing data. Overall study findings and caveats: A handful of TRBV segments appeared more often in patients than in controls, and TRBV5-6, TRBV5-1 and TRBV20-1 were among these.

Built from TCR beta cDNA, the libraries had unique molecular identifiers in them. Using its own MiXCR run on the PCR reads, TCRdb lists one record per CDR3 protein. Among about 540,000 distinct CDR3 sequences listed, 34% were seen once. The sequence came from a girl aged 2-17 years with multiple sclerosis. The gene calls are TRBV12-3 or TRBV12-4 and TRBJ2-1; 9 bases are shared with TRBD1. Sequenced input: blood. This chain's CDR3 is CASSFRDRETNEQFF. CDR3 in DNA: TGTGCCAGCAGTTTTCGGGACAGGGAGACCAATGAGCAGTTCTTC.